The 2 T cell receptor beta chains presented below share a single source sample, sequenced in a study of chemoradiotherapy in HPV16-positive cancers. Only in-frame clones appear in the TCRdb table, and some are missing; sequencing was by immunoSEQ multiplex PCR. Counted here are about 27,000 clones, more than 85% occurring once; the ten biggest clones make up more than 15%. Sequencing was performed on blood, taken from a patient who underwent chemoradiotherapy. The source is a human donor with HPV-associated anogenital cancer.

The rearrangement joins TRBV7-2 to TRBJ2-1, with TRBD2 identical over 8 bases. Trimming took 1 base from V and 5 from J; bases not matched to a gene: 4. Germline V gene lookup returns CDR1 SGHTA and CDR2 FQGNSA. CDR3 length: 15 residues. The CDR3 sequence is CASSLGLAGDNEQFF. CDR3 in DNA: TGTGCCAGCAGCTTAGGGCTAGCGGGTGACAATGAGCAGTTCTTC.

The chain is built from TRBV4-2 and TRBJ2-2; D might be TRBD2 (6 bases). CDR3 length: 14 amino acids. V was cut by 3 bases and J by 5 bases, with 10 bases left in between. From germline, CDR1 is LGHNA and CDR2 YNFKEQ. CDR3 sequence: CASSQGEETGELFF. CDR3 DNA sequence: TGTGCCAGCAGCCAGGGGGAGGAAACCGGGGAGCTGTTTTTT.